This T cell receptor beta chain originates from a study of cytotoxic CD8 clonotypes in ibrutinib-treated CLL. Overall study findings and caveats: The times at which samples were taken varied between sustained-remission and progressing patients. Measured clonality at baseline was greater than in age-matched healthy donors and tracked with circulating CD8+ T-cell counts. Few clonotypes were public, and these shrank or held steady under treatment.

Trimming at V came to 4 bases and at J to 7 bases, leaving 3 bases not matched to a gene. Germline V gives CDR1 LNHNV, CDR2 YYDKDF (reference sequence). The CDR3 covers 12 residues. Sequencing was performed with immunoSEQ multiplex PCR; in TCRdb, only in-frame clones are kept and a portion is missing. This sample carries about 120,000 clones, approximately 56% of them seen once, and the ten largest clones take 30% to 45%. About 2.2 micrograms of genomic DNA, which was extracted from cryopreserved PBMCs, served as the material used for the TCR beta libraries. Concerning this clone: Its antigen is still unknown.

The sequencing used PBMCs, collected after 24 months of ibrutinib treatment. This sequence was found in a human donor with chronic lymphocytic leukemia. The chain uses TRBV15 and TRBJ1-1, with 7 nucleotides matching TRBD1. CDR3 in DNA: TGTGCCACCAGCACATGGACAGGTGAAGCTTTCTTT. This encodes CATSTWTGEAFF.